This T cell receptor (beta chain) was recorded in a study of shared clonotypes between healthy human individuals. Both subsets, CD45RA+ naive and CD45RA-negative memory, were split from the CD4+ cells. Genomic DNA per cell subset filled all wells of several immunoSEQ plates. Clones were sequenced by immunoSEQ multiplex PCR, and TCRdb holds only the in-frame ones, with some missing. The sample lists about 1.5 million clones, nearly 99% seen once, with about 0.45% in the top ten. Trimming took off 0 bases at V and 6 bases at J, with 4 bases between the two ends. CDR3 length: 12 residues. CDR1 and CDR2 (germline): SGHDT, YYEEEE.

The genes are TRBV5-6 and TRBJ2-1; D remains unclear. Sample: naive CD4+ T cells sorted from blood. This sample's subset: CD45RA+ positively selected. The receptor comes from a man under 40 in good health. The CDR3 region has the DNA TGTGCCAGCAGCTTGGGCTCCAATGAGCAGTTCTTC. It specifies CASSLGSNEQFF.